The rows below give T cell receptor beta chains drawn from one sample of a study of control samples from healthy donors and cancer patients. Profiled with immunoSEQ multiplex PCR; TCRdb holds only in-frame clones, not every one. Of over 200,000 clones listed, more than 65% are singletons. The sequencing input was PBMCs. Source of these receptors: a woman in her sixties or seventies with lung cancer. The CDR3 runs from the conserved cysteine through the conserved F or W. A clone size is listed for some rows: how often the clone was seen (once, few, many), or a class if it is expanded.

cdr3_aa: CASSLEVGTQYF; j_call: TRBJ2-5; v_call: TRBV7-2; clone_size: many
cdr3_aa: CASSVGVSWDTQYF; j_call: TRBJ2-3; v_call: TRBV9; clone_size: -
cdr3_aa: CASSYSHPASGETQYF; j_call: TRBJ2-5; v_call: TRBV6-5; clone_size: -
cdr3_aa: CASSFGSQETQYF; j_call: TRBJ2-5; v_call: TRBV9; clone_size: -
cdr3_aa: CASSLDPQGSGEKLFF; j_call: TRBJ1-4; v_call: TRBV5-1; clone_size: -
cdr3_aa: CARGSGQNVETQYF; j_call: TRBJ2-5; v_call: TRBV9; clone_size: -
cdr3_aa: CASSARGTGDDAPQHF; j_call: TRBJ1-5; v_call: TRBV6-1; clone_size: -
cdr3_aa: CASSDGVGETQYF; j_call: TRBJ2-5; v_call: TRBV6-4; clone_size: -
cdr3_aa: CASSISRTTWWEFF; j_call: TRBJ2-1; v_call: TRBV7-8; clone_size: -
cdr3_aa: CASLPGGGAQYF; j_call: TRBJ2-4; v_call: TRBV6-6; clone_size: -
cdr3_aa: CASSWGGSPDTQYF; j_call: TRBJ2-3; v_call: TRBV6-2/TRBV6-3; clone_size: -
cdr3_aa: CAWRRLAAYEQYF; j_call: TRBJ2-7; v_call: TRBV30; clone_size: -
cdr3_aa: CAAARVAGKWETQYF; j_call: TRBJ2-5; v_call: TRBV6-5; clone_size: -
cdr3_aa: CASSLMEETQYF; j_call: TRBJ2-5; v_call: TRBV11-1; clone_size: -
cdr3_aa: CATMDTDYGYTF; j_call: TRBJ1-2; v_call: TRBV2; clone_size: -
cdr3_aa: CAWSVQAQTEAFF; j_call: TRBJ1-1; v_call: TRBV30; clone_size: -
cdr3_aa: CASTRTGRHYGYTF; j_call: TRBJ1-2; v_call: TRBV28; clone_size: -
cdr3_aa: CATSDSPGGTQYF; j_call: TRBJ2-3; v_call: TRBV24-1; clone_size: -